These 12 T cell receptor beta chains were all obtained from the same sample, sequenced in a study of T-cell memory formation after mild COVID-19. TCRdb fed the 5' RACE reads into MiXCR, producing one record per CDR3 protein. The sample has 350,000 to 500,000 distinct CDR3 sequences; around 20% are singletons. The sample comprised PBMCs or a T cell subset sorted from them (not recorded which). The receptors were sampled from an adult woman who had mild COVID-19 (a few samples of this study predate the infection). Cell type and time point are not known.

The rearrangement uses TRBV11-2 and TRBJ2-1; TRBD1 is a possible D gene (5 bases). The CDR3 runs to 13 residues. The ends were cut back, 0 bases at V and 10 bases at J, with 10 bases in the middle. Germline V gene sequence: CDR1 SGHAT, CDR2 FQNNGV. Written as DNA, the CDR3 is TGTGCCAGCAGCTTAGAAAGGGGTCTGGAGCAGTTCTTC. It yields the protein CASSLERGLEQFF. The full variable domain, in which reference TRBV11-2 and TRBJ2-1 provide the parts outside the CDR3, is EAGVAQSPRYKIIEKRQSVAFWCNPISGHATLYWYQQILGQGPKLLIQFQNNGVVDDSQLPKDRFSAERLKGVDSTLKIQPAKLEDSAVYLCASSLERGLEQFFGPGTRLTVL.

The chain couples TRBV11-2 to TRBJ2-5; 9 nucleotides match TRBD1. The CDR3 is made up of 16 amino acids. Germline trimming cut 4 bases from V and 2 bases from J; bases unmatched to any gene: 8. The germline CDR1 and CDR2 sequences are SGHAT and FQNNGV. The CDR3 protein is CASSSRQGGRQETQYF. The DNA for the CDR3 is TGTGCCAGCAGCTCAAGACAGGGGGGCCGGCAAGAGACCCAGTACTTC.

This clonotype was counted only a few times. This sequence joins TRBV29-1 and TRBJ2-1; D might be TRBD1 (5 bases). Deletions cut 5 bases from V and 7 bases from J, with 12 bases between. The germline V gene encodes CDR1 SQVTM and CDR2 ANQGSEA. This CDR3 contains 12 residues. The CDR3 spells CSVKGVGNEQFF. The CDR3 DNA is TGCAGCGTTAAAGGGGTGGGAAATGAGCAGTTCTTC.

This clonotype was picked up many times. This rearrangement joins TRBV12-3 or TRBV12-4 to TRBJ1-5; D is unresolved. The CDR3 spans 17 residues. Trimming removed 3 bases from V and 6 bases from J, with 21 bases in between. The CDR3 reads CASSLGDPGIAGQPQHF. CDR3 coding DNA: TGTGCCAGCAGTTTGGGCGATCCGGGAATTGCGGGTCAGCCCCAGCATTTT.

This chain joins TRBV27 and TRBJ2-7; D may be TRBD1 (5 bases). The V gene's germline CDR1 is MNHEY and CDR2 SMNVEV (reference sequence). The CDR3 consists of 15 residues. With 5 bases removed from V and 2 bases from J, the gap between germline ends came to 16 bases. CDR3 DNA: TGTGCCAGCAGTATCAGGGTGGAAGGGCCCTACGAGCAGTACTTC. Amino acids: CASSIRVEGPYEQYF.

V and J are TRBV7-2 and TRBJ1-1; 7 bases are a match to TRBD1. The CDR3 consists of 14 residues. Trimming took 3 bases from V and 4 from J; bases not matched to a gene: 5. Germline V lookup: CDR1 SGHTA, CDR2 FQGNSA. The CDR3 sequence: CASSFTGEGTEAFF. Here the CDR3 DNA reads TGTGCCAGCAGCTTCACAGGGGAGGGCACTGAAGCTTTCTTT.

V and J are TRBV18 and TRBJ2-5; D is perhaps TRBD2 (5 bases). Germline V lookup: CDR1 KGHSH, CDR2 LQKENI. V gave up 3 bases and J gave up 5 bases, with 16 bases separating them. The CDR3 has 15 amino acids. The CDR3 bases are TGTGCCAGCTCACCGCGGGCCTCCGTGAGGGAGACCCAGTACTTC. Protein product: CASSPRASVRETQYF.

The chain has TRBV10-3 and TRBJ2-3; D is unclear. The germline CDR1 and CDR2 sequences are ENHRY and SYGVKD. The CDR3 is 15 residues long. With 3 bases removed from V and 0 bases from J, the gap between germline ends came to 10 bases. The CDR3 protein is CAISDSGPSTDTQYF. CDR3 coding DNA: TGTGCCATCAGTGACTCGGGCCCGAGCACAGATACGCAGTATTTT.

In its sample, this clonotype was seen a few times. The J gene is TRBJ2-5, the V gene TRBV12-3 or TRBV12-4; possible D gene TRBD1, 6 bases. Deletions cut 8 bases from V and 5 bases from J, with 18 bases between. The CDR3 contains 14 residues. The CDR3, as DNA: TGTGCCAGCTCAAGGGGGACCCTCGAGGAGACCCAGTACTTC. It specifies CASSRGTLEETQYF.

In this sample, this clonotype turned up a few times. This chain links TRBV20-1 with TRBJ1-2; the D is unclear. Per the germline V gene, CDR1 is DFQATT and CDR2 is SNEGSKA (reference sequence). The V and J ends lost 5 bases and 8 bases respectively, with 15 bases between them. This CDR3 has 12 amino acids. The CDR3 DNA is TGCAGTGCTCCTCACCGGGAGAGCGGCTACACCTTC. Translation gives CSAPHRESGYTF.

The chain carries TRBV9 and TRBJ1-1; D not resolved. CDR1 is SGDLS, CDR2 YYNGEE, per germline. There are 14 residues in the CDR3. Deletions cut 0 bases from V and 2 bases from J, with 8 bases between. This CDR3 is CASSVGQTNTEAFF. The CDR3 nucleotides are TGTGCCAGCAGCGTAGGGCAGACTAACACTGAAGCTTTCTTT.

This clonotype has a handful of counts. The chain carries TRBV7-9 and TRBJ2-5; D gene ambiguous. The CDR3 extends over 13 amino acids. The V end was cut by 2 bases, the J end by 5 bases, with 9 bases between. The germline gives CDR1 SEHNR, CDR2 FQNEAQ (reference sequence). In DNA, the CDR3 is TGTGCCAGCAGCTTACAGTCCGCGGAGACCCAGTACTTC. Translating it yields CASSLQSAETQYF.